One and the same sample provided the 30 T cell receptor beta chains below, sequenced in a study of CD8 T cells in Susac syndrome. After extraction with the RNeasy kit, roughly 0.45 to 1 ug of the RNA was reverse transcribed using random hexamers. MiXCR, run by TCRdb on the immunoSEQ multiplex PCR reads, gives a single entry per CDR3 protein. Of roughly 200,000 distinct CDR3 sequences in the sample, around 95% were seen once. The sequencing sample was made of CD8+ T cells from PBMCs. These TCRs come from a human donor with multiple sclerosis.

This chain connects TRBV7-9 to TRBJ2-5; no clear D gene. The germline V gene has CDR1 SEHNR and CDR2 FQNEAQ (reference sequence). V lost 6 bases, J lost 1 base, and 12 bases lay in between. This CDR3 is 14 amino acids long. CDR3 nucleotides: TGTGCCAGCAGTCTGCTGGCGCCCCAAGAGACCCAGTACTTC. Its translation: CASSLLAPQETQYF.

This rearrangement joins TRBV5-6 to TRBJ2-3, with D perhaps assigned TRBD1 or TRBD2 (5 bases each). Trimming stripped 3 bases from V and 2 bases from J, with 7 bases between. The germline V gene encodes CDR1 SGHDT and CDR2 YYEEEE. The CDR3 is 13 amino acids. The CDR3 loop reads CASSSGTTDTQYF. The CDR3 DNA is TGTGCCAGCAGCTCCGGGACCACAGATACGCAGTATTTT.

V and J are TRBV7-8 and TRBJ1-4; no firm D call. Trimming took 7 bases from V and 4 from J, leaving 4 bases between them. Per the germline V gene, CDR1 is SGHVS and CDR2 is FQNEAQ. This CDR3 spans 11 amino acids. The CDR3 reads CASTDNEKLFF. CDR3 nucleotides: TGTGCCAGCACCGATAATGAAAAACTGTTTTTT. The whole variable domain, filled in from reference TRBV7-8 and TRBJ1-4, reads GAGVSQSPRYKVAKRGQDVALRCDPISGHVSLFWYQQALGQGPEFLTYFQNEAQLDKSGLPSDRFFAERPEGSVSTLKIQRTQQEDSAVYLCASTDNEKLFFGSGTQLSVL.

The CDR3 DNA follows: TGCAGTGCTAGAGATCGGGGGCAGGGCGGCTATGGCTACACCTTC. It encodes CSARDRGQGGYGYTF. This chain uses TRBV20-1 with TRBJ1-2; the D gene is possibly TRBD1 (6 bases). Germline loops: CDR1 DFQATT, CDR2 SNEGSKA (reference sequence). V was cut by 0 bases and J by 4 bases, with 15 bases left in between. The CDR3 sequence is 15 residues long.

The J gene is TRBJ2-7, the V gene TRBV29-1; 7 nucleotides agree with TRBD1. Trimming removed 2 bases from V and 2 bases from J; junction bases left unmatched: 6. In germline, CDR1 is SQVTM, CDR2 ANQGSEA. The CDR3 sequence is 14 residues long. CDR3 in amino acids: CSVETGQRTYEQYF. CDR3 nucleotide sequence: TGCAGCGTTGAAACGGGACAGCGAACCTACGAGCAGTACTTC.

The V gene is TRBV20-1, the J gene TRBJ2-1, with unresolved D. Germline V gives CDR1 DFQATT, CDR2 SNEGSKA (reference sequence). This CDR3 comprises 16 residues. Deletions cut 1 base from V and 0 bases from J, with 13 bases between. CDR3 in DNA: TGCAGTGCTAGAGTCCGGCTACCGAGCTCCTACAATGAGCAGTTCTTC. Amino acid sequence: CSARVRLPSSYNEQFF.

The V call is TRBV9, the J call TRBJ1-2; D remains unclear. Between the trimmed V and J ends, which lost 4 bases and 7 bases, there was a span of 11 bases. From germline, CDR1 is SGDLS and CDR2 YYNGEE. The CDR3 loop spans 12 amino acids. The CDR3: CASSPRGGGYTF. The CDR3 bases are TGTGCCAGCAGCCCCCGGGGTGGTGGCTACACCTTC.

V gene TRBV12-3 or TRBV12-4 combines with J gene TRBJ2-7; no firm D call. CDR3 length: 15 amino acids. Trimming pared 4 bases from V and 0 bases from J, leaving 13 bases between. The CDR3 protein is CASSWGFSPSYEQYF. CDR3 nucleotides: TGTGCCAGCAGTTGGGGTTTTTCCCCCTCCTACGAGCAGTACTTC.

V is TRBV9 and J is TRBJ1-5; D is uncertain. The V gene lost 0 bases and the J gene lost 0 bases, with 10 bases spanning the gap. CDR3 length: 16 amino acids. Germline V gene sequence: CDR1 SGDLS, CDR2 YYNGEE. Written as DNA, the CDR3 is TGTGCCAGCAGCGTAGTAGGGCAGTATAGCAATCAGCCCCAGCATTTT. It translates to CASSVVGQYSNQPQHF.

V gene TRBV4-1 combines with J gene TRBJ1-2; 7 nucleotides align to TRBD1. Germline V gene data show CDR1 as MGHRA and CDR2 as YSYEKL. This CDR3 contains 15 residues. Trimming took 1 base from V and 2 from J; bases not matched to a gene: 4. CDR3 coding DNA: TGCGCCAGCAGCCAAGTTGCGACAGGGAACTATGGCTACACCTTC. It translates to CASSQVATGNYGYTF.

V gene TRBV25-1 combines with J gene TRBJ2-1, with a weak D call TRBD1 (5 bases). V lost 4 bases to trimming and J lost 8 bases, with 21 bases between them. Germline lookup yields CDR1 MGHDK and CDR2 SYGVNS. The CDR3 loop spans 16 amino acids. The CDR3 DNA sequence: TGTGCCAGCAGTGCCCCCGACAGCGTAGGGGTTTATGAGCAGTTCTTC. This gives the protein CASSAPDSVGVYEQFF. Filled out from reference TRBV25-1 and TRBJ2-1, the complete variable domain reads EADIYQTPRYLVIGTGKKITLECSQTMGHDKMYWYQQDPGMELHLIHYSYGVNSTEKGDLSSESTVSRIRTEHFPLTLESARPSHTSQYLCASSAPDSVGVYEQFFGPGTRLTVL.

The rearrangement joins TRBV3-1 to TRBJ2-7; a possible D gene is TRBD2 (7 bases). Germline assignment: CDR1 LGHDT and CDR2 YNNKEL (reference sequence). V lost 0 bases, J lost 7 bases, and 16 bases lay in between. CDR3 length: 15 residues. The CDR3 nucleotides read TGTGCCAGCAGCCAAGATCTGAGCGGGACAAAGGAGCAGTACTTC. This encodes CASSQDLSGTKEQYF.

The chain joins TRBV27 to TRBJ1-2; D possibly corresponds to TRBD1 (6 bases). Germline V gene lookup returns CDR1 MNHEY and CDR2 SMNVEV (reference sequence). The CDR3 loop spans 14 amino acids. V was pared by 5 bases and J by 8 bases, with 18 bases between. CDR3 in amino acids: CASSTTGSMDGYTF. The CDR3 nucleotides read TGTGCCAGCAGTACAACAGGGTCTATGGACGGCTACACCTTC.

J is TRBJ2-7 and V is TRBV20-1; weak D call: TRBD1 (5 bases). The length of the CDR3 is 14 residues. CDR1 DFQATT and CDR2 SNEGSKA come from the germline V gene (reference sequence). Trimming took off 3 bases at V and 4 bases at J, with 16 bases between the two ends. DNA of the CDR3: TGCAGTGCTAGGGCCTCCGAAAGGGGTTACGAGCAGTACTTC. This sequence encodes CSARASERGYEQYF.

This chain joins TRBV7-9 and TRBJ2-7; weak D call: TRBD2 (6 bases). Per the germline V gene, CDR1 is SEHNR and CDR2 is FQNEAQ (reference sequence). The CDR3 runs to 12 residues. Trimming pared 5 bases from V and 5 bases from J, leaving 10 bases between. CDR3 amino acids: CASSATGDEQYF. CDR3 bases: TGTGCCAGCAGCGCTACGGGGGACGAGCAGTACTTC.

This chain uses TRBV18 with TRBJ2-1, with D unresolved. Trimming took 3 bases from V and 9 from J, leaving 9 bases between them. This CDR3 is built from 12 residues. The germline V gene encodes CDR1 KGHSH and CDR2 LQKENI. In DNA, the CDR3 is TGTGCCAGCTCACCCCGGGTGGGTGAGCAGTTCTTC. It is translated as CASSPRVGEQFF.

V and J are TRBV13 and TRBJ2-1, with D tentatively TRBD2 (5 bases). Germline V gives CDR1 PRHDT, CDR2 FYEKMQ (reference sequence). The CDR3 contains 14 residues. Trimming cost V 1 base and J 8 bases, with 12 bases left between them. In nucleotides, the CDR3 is TGTGCCAGCAGCTTAGTCCAAGCTAGCTATGAGCAGTTCTTC. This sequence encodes CASSLVQASYEQFF.

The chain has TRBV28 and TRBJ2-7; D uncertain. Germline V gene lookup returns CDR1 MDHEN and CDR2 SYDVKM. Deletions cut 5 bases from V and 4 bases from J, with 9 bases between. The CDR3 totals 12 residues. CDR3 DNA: TGTGCCAGCAGTCCTGCCCTTTACGAGCAGTACTTC. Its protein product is CASSPALYEQYF.

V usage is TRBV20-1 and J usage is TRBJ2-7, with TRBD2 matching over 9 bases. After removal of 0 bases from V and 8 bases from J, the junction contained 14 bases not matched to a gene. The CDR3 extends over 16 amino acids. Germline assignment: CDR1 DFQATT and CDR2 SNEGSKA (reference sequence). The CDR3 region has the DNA TGCAGTGCTAGAGATCGACTAGCGGAAATCCCCCTAAAGCAGTACTTC. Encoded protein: CSARDRLAEIPLKQYF.

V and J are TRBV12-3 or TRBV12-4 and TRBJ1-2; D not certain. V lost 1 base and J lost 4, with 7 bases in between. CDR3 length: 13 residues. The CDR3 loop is CASSLDPGYGYTF. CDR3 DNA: TGTGCCAGCAGTTTAGACCCGGGCTATGGCTACACCTTC.

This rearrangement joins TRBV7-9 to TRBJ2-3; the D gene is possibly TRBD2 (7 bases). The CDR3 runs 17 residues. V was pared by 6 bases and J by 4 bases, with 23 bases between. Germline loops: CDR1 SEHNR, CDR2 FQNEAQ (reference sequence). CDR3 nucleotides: TGTGCCAGCAGTCCCACGGGGGGCGCGGGGCTATCAGATACGCAGTATTTT. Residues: CASSPTGGAGLSDTQYF.

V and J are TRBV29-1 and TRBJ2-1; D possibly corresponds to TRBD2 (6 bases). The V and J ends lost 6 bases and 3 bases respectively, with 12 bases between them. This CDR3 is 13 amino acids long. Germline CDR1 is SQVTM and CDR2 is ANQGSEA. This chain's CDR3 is CSVLDYGYNEQFF. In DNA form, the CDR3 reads TGCAGCGTCCTGGACTACGGCTACAATGAGCAGTTCTTC.

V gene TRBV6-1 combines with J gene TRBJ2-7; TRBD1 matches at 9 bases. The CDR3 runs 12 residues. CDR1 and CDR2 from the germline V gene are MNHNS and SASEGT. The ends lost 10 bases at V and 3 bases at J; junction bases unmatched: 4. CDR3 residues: CATGTGRYEQYF. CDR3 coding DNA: TGTGCCACAGGGACAGGGCGCTACGAGCAGTACTTC.

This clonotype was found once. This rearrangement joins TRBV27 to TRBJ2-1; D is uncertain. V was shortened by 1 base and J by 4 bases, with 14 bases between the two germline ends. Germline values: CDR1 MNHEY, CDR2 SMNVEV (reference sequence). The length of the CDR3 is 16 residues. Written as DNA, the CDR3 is TGTGCCAGCAGTTTATATCACACGGGCGCATACAATGAGCAGTTCTTC. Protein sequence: CASSLYHTGAYNEQFF.

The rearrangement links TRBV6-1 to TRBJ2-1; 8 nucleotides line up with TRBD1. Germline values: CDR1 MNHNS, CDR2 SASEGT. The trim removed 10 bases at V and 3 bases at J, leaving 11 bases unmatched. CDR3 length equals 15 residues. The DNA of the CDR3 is TGTGCCACTACCGACAGGGGAGAATTCTACAATGAGCAGTTCTTC. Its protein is CATTDRGEFYNEQFF.

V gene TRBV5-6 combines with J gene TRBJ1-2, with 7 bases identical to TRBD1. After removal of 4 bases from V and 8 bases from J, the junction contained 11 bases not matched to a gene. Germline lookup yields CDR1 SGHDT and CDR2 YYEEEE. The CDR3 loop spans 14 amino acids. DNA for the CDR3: TGTGCCAGCAGCATCACCGGGACAGCCTACGGCTACACCTTC. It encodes CASSITGTAYGYTF.

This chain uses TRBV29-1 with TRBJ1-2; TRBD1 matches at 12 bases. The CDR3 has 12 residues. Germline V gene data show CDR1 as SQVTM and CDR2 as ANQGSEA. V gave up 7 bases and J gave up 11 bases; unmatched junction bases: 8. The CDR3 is CSAIEGQGAYTF. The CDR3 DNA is TGCAGCGCCATCGAGGGACAGGGGGCGTACACCTTC.

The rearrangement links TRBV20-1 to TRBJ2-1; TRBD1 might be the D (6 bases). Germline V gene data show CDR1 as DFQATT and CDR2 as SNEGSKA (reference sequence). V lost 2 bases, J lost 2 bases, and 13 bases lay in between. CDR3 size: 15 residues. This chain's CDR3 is CSARSLTGAYNEQFF. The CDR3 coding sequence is TGCAGTGCTAGATCCCTGACAGGAGCCTACAATGAGCAGTTCTTC.

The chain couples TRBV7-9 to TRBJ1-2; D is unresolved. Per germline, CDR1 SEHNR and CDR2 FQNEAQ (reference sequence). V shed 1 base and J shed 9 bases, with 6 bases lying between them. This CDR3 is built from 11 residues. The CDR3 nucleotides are TGTGCCAGCAGCTTAGAAGGGAGCTACACCTTC. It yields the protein CASSLEGSYTF.

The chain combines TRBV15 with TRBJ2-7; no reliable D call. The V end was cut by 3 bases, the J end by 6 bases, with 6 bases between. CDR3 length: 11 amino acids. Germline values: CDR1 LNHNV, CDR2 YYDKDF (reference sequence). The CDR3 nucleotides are TGTGCCACCAGCAGTTCCGGCGAGCAGTACTTC. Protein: CATSSSGEQYF.